This TCR beta chain was captured by sequencing in a study of blood T cell repertoires in COVID-19. Overall study: COVID-19 samples collected from the United States, Italy and Spain covered acute and convalescent phases. In each case, the material was cDNA or gDNA derived from T cells, B-cell-depleted T cells, or PBMCs.

Original processing notes: Reference gene primer amplification yielded estimated nucleated cell counts. Generated by immunoSEQ multiplex PCR, the TCRdb table keeps only in-frame clones and is missing some. V and J calls and clone size are as listed in that table; D and trimming were resolved from the DNA. The data contain about 210,000 clones, about 92% of them seen just once; the ten biggest clones take up 1% to 1.5%. Germline CDR1 SGHAT, CDR2 FQNNGV. Deletions cut 0 bases from V and 5 bases from J, with 7 bases between. CDR3 size: 13 residues. This clonotype originated in a man aged 25-40 years with acute or convalescent COVID-19. Sequenced: peripheral blood. The V gene is TRBV11-2, the J gene TRBJ1-1, with D possibly TRBD1 on 5 matching bases. The CDR3: CASSLERGTEAFF. DNA for the CDR3: TGTGCCAGCAGCTTAGAACGGGGGACTGAAGCTTTCTTT.